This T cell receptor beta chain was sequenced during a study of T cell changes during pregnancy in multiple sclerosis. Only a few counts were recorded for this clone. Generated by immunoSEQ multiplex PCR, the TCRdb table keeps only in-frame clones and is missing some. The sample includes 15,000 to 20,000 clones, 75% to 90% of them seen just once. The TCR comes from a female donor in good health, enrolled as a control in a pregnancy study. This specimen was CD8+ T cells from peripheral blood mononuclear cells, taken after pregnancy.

The CDR3 here is CASSHEGYMNTEAFF. Written as DNA, the CDR3 is TGTGCCAGCAGTCACGAGGGATACATGAACACTGAAGCTTTCTTT. The chain carries TRBV6-5 and TRBJ1-1, with D unresolved. The length of the CDR3 is 15 residues. Germline CDR1 MNHEY, CDR2 SVGAGI. V was trimmed by 5 bases and J by 0 bases, leaving 13 bases between them.